This T cell receptor beta chain was obtained from a study of cytotoxic CD8 clonotypes in ibrutinib-treated CLL. The study, taken as a whole, reports: Once treatment began, public clonotypes, which were uncommon, contracted or stayed stable. Clonality increased at ibrutinib response and stayed stable in sustained remission. At progression, however, it fell back toward baseline.

Generated by immunoSEQ multiplex PCR, the TCRdb table keeps only in-frame clones and is missing some. The sample carries approximately 140,000 clones, less than 95% recorded once. Germline CDR1 is SEHNR and CDR2 is FQNEAQ (reference sequence). The CDR3 is 12 amino acids. Trimming took 5 bases from V and 5 from J, leaving 10 bases between them. Only one count was recorded for this clone. No antigen is known for it. The gene calls are TRBV7-9 and TRBJ2-7; D remains ambiguous. This specimen was PBMCs, taken after 12 months of ibrutinib treatment. The clonotype originates from a human donor with chronic lymphocytic leukemia. CDR3 DNA: TGTGCCAGCAGCCTTCACACGGACGAGCAGTACTTC. Its protein product is CASSLHTDEQYF. The variable domain in full, with the rest retrieved from reference TRBV7-9 and TRBJ2-7, is DTGVSQNPRHKITKRGQNVTFRCDPISEHNRLYWYRQTLGQGPEFLTYFQNEAQLEKSRLLSDRFSAERPKGSFSTLEIQRTEQGDSAMYLCASSLHTDEQYFGPGTRLTVT.